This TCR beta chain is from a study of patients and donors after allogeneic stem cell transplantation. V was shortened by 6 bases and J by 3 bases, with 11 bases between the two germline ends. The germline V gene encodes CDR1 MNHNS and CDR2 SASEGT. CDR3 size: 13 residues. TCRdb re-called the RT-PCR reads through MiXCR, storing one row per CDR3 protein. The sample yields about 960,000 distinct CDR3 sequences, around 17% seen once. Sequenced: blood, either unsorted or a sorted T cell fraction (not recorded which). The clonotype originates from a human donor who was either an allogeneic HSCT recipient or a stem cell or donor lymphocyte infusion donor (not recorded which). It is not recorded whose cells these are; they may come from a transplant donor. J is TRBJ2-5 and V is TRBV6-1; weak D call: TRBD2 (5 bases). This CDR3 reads CASRSPGKETQYF. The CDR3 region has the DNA TGTGCCAGCAGGAGTCCGGGGAAAGAGACCCAGTACTTC.